Included here is one TCR beta chain sequence, with context. Its antigen specificity is not known. Base qualities are missing; no much larger clone stands one base away. This sample was included in a study of T cells after yellow fever vaccination (dated by TCRdb to between 2018 and 2021). For context, the study as a whole: Libraries from fractions with low cell numbers were prepared with the SMART-Seq v4 Ultra Low Input RNA kit. Bulk TCR alpha and beta repertoires were sequenced longitudinally to track T-cell clones before and after primary and booster YFV17D yellow fever vaccination. Two healthy male donors, one aged 18 to 29 and one aged 30 to 39 years, made up the cohort. Bulk PBMC replicates and cell subsets were isolated from blood drawn at multiple timepoints before and after both primary and secondary immunization. What the study reported, not specific to this receptor: A small share of clonotypes was detected in both CD4 and CD8 compartments, with the overlap likely arising from convergent recombination. FACS-sorted repertoires could contain abundant contaminating clonotypes from the bulk population, so computational filtering was required. Most clones expanded after primary vaccination were re-detected after the booster (about 96% of CD4 and 88% of CD8), suggesting broad memory maintenance. The study included only a couple of donors, which limits how far the findings can be generalized. The secondary T-cell response was weaker than the primary response but faster, peaking on day 5 instead of day 15.

Sequencing used an Illumina NovaSeq 6000. TCR cDNA was synthesized by 5'RACE template switching, which introduced a universal primer site and unique molecular identifiers. cDNA synthesis was primed from both the TCR alpha and TCR beta constant segments. Two PCR steps were used to amplify libraries, with sample barcodes and sequencing adapters being added in the second step. Sequencing of libraries was performed on Illumina HiSeq 2500 (2x100 bp) or NovaSeq (2x150 bp). The authors processed their data as follows. MIGEC was used to demultiplex reads and collapse the reads into UMI consensus sequences, and MiXCR was used for V(D)J alignment. Vaccine-responding clonotypes were defined with edgeR using replicate PBMC samples, requiring FDR below 0.01 and a log2 fold change above 5 up to day 15. Bulk clonotypes were assigned CD4 or CD8 identity according to which sequenced CD4 or CD8 repertoire held them at higher abundance. The raw public data were reprocessed by TCRdb itself: fastp quality trimming at Q25, MiXCR clonotype calling, in-frame beta chains only. Each entry merges the rows of one CDR3 protein and shows their most common DNA and genes. The V and J calls were not made by the authors but by TCRdb's processing. The sample yields hundreds of thousands of distinct CDR3 sequences; 12% were counted once. The ten largest account for more than 3% of the sample.

V lost 0 bases and J lost 8 bases; the stretch between them is 7 bases long. As encoded in the germline V gene (reference sequence), CDR1 is GTSNPN while CDR2 is SVGIG. The cysteine opens and the phenylalanine closes a CDR3 of 11 amino acids. CDR3 DNA is the only sequence kept; it has 33 bases, read in frame from the first base. In the paper's terms, the treatment or condition label means: live attenuated yellow fever vaccine strain. A standard Ficoll-Paque protocol was used to isolate PBMCs from peripheral blood. Dynabeads CD4 and CD8 positive selection kits were used to isolate the CD4 and CD8 T-cell fractions. TriZol was used to extract RNA from bulk PBMCs, from CD4 and CD8 fractions, and from dextramer-positive and dextramer-negative fractions.

Rearrangement joined TRBV30 to TRBJ1-1, with no confidently assigned D gene. Sequenced material: CD4+ T cells sorted from PBMCs, taken 15 days after the yellow fever booster vaccination. The receptor was derived from a young man who received the YFV17D yellow fever vaccine. The CDR3 protein is CAWSVRREAFF. Here is the DNA: TGTGCCTGGAGTGTAAGAAGAGAAGCTTTCTTT.